One TCR beta chain is described in this entry. The data belong to a study of blood T cell repertoires in COVID-19. Across the study: Samples representing acute and convalescent COVID-19 were sourced from the United States, Italy and Spain. T cells, B-cell-depleted T cells, or PBMCs provided the cDNA or gDNA that served as material.

From germline, CDR1 is SGHRS and CDR2 YFSETQ. Between the trimmed V and J ends, which lost 0 bases and 10 bases, there was a span of 11 bases. The CDR3 totals 14 residues. In the original analysis: Nucleated cell number was recorded as an estimate derived from reference gene primer amplification. TCRdb's table, derived via immunoSEQ multiplex PCR, lists solely in-frame clones and lacks some. That table supplies the V and J calls and clone size; D and trimming were determined from the DNA. The table includes 160,000 or so clones, about four fifths detected once. The origin of this receptor is a woman in her seventies with acute or convalescent COVID-19. Sequencing was done on a sample of peripheral blood. The chain links TRBV5-1 to TRBJ1-6; unclear D gene. CDR3 protein: CASSLGEGRSPLHF. DNA of the CDR3: TGCGCCAGCAGCTTGGGGGAGGGAAGGTCACCCCTCCACTTT.